This TCR beta chain was sequenced during a study of shared clonotypes between healthy human individuals. Study background: Each donor's CD4 naive and CD4 memory cells filled three plates apiece, CD8 naive two, and CD8 memory one.

The CDR3 is 18 amino acids. CDR1 and CDR2 (germline): SNHLY, FYNNEI. V was shortened by 3 bases and J by 0 bases, with 15 bases between the two germline ends. Assay: immunoSEQ multiplex PCR; the TCRdb copy retains only in-frame clones and omits some. This table has about 1.1 million clones, 70% to 80% appearing once. The sequenced sample was memory CD4+ T cells from PBMCs. Subset described: CD45RA-negative fraction. The chain combines TRBV2 with TRBJ2-6, with D possibly TRBD1 on 5 matching bases. The source of this sequence is a man between 18 and 29 years old in good health. Some clones in this sample may be carry-over from other donors' samples. Here the CDR3 DNA reads TGTGCCAGCAGTGACCCGACGGACACTATCTCTGGGGCCAACGTCCTGACTTTC. Translated, it gives CASSDPTDTISGANVLTF. Full variable domain (outside the CDR3, taken from reference TRBV2 and TRBJ2-6): EPEVTQTPSHQVTQMGQEVILRCVPISNHLYFYWYRQILGQKVEFLVSFYNNEISEKSEIFDDQFSVERPDGSNFTLKIRSTKLEDSAMYFCASSDPTDTISGANVLTFGAGSRLTVL.